This is a list of T cell receptor beta chains from one sample in a study of CD4 T cells in relation to SARS-CoV-2 and coronaviruses. For these TCRs, the target antigens are not known. Clones were read by immunoSEQ multiplex PCR, and TCRdb kept only the in-frame ones, dropping some. Of about 30,000 clones in the sample, more than 75% were seen once. Sequenced: CD4+ T cells from PBMCs, cultured in vitro. These receptors were obtained from a human donor in good health. CDR3s include the opening cysteine and the closing phenylalanine or tryptophan. The D gene is left open where the match is weak. Size is omitted from some rows. Given values are once, few, many or a class for expanded clones.

-	TRBJ2-7	TRBV4-3	-	CASSQAGHYEQYF	TGCGCCAGCAGCCAAGCAGGACACTACGAGCAGTACTTC
few	TRBJ2-7	TRBV10-1	-	CASSSKKRGFACEQYF	TGCGCCAGCAGCAGTAAGAAACGAGGATTCGCCTGCGAGCAGTACTTC
-	TRBJ2-7	TRBV27	TRBD2	CASRGIGTSGGKGEQYF	TGTGCCAGCAGGGGGATAGGGACTAGCGGGGGAAAGGGCGAGCAGTACTTC
-	TRBJ1-1	TRBV5-1	-	CASSFGFGGKNTEAFF	TGCGCCAGCAGCTTCGGCTTTGGCGGGAAGAACACTGAAGCTTTCTTT
-	TRBJ2-2	TRBV6-5	-	CASSYRHGELFF	TGTGCCAGCAGTTACCGGCACGGGGAGCTGTTTTTT
-	TRBJ1-2	TRBV5-8	-	CASSLEAVDGYTF	TGTGCCAGCAGCTTGGAGGCAGTCGATGGCTACACCTTC
-	TRBJ2-1	TRBV9	-	CASSAPGPSSYNEQFF	TGTGCCAGCAGCGCTCCCGGGCCGAGCTCCTACAATGAGCAGTTCTTC
-	TRBJ2-1	TRBV11-2	TRBD2	CASRTSGLVEQFF	TGTGCCAGCAGAACCTCGGGACTAGTAGAGCAGTTCTTC
-	TRBJ2-6	TRBV4-2	-	CASSQGGRLSSGANVLTF	TGTGCCAGCAGCCAAGGGGGCCGCTTGAGCTCTGGGGCCAACGTCCTGACTTTC
once	TRBJ2-1	TRBV19	-	CASRGVSSYNEQFF	TGTGCCAGTCGCGGGGTTAGCTCCTACAATGAGCAGTTCTTC
few	TRBJ2-2	TRBV9	-	CASSVGWHTGELFF	TGTGCCAGCAGCGTAGGGTGGCACACCGGGGAGCTGTTTTTT
once	TRBJ1-4	TRBV5-1	TRBD1	CASSPRATGEGEKLFF	TGCGCCAGCAGCCCAAGGGCCACAGGGGAGGGTGAAAAACTGTTTTTT
-	TRBJ2-4	TRBV2	TRBD2	CASGRGVAKNIQYF	TGTGCCAGCGGCCGGGGGGTGGCCAAAAACATTCAGTACTTC
-	TRBJ2-3	TRBV25-1	TRBD2	CASSETLADTDTQYF	TGTGCCAGCAGTGAAACACTAGCGGATACAGATACGCAGTATTTT
-	TRBJ2-1	TRBV5-6	-	CASSLDQGGNYNEQFF	TGTGCCAGCAGCTTGGATCAGGGGGGGAACTACAATGAGCAGTTCTTC
-	TRBJ1-2	TRBV18	TRBD1	CASSPPGTGNYGYTF	TGTGCCAGCTCACCACCAGGGACAGGGAACTATGGCTACACCTTC
-	TRBJ2-3	TRBV28	-	CASSFAGPTDTQYF	TGTGCCAGCAGTTTTGCCGGTCCCACAGATACGCAGTATTTT
once	TRBJ1-5	TRBV9	TRBD1	CASSFGGQRTNQPQHF	TGTGCCAGCAGCTTCGGGGGACAGAGAACCAATCAGCCCCAGCATTTT
-	TRBJ1-4	TRBV9	-	CASSVEGQNEKLFF	TGTGCCAGCAGCGTAGAAGGACAGAATGAAAAACTGTTTTTT
-	TRBJ1-5	TRBV6-5	TRBD1	CASSPTGGRNQPQHF	TGTGCCAGCAGCCCCACAGGGGGTCGCAATCAGCCCCAGCATTTT
-	TRBJ2-3	TRBV7-8	-	CASSLSSSTDTQYF	TGTGCCAGCAGCTTAAGTAGTAGCACAGATACGCAGTATTTT
-	TRBJ2-3	TRBV24-1	-	CATAGATDTQYF	TGTGCCACCGCGGGGGCAACAGATACGCAGTATTTT
-	TRBJ2-1	TRBV7-2	-	CASSFLGEQFF	TGTGCCAGCAGCTTTTTGGGTGAGCAGTTCTTC
-	TRBJ2-3	TRBV5-1	-	CASSLAGVGTDTQYF	TGCGCCAGCAGCTTGGCAGGGGTGGGGACAGATACGCAGTATTTT
-	TRBJ2-2	TRBV4-3	-	CASSQDRGAGRELFF	TGCGCCAGCAGCCAAGATCGCGGGGCCGGCCGGGAGCTGTTTTTT
once	TRBJ2-3	TRBV6-2/TRBV6-3	-	CASSLTVGTQYF	TGTGCCAGCAGTTTGACTGTGGGTACGCAGTATTTT
-	TRBJ2-2	TRBV11-3	TRBD1	CASSLGTVDGELFF	TGTGCCAGCAGCTTGGGGACAGTTGACGGGGAGCTGTTTTTT
once	TRBJ2-1	TRBV20-1	TRBD2	CSASRASGGPYNEQFF	TGCAGTGCTAGTAGGGCTAGCGGGGGCCCCTACAATGAGCAGTTCTTC
-	TRBJ2-1	TRBV11-3	TRBD2	CASSLSGRTSKQFF	TGTGCCAGCAGCTTGAGCGGGAGGACATCCAAGCAGTTCTTC
-	TRBJ1-1	TRBV19	-	CASSGQLNTEAFF	TGTGCCAGTAGTGGACAGTTGAACACTGAAGCTTTCTTT
-	TRBJ1-1	TRBV7-9	-	CASSLGGWAEAFF	TGTGCCAGCAGCTTAGGAGGGTGGGCAGAAGCTTTCTTT
few	TRBJ1-2	TRBV18	TRBD1	CASSVDRDYGYTF	TGTGCCAGCTCAGTGGACAGGGACTATGGCTACACCTTC
-	TRBJ2-7	TRBV7-9	-	CASSVQGTEQYF	TGTGCCAGCAGCGTACAGGGTACCGAGCAGTACTTC
-	TRBJ2-3	TRBV19	-	CASNDQPFREATF	TGTGCCAGCAACGACCAGCCCTTCCGGGAAGCAACTTTT
-	TRBJ1-2	TRBV2	-	CASRAVVFANGYTF	TGTGCCAGCAGGGCAGTGGTTTTTGCAAATGGCTACACCTTC
-	TRBJ2-5	TRBV7-9	-	CASSLVGETQYF	TGTGCCAGCAGCTTAGTCGGTGAGACCCAGTACTTC
-	TRBJ2-1	TRBV5-1	-	CASSPKGVPYNEQFF	TGCGCCAGCAGTCCCAAGGGCGTACCCTACAATGAGCAGTTCTTC
-	TRBJ2-6	TRBV25-1	TRBD1	CASSFRGGANVLTF	TGTGCCAGCAGTTTCAGGGGGGGGGCCAACGTCCTGACTTTC
-	TRBJ2-3	TRBV4-2	TRBD2	CASSRRLAGEVDTQYF	TGTGCCAGCAGCCGAAGACTAGCGGGGGAGGTAGATACGCAGTATTTT
-	TRBJ1-1	TRBV3-1/TRBV3-2	-	CASRTLGGNTEAFF	TGTGCCAGCAGAACCCTGGGAGGAAACACTGAAGCTTTCTTT
-	TRBJ2-3	TRBV10-3	TRBD2	CAITSGGLTDTQYF	TGTGCCATTACTAGCGGGGGCCTTACAGATACGCAGTATTTT
-	TRBJ1-4	TRBV29-1	-	CSVGGQGNEKLFF	TGCAGCGTTGGGGGGCAGGGTAATGAAAAACTGTTTTTT
-	TRBJ2-2	TRBV5-1	-	CASSLASHPSTGELFF	TGCGCCAGCAGCTTGGCGTCCCATCCGAGCACCGGGGAGCTGTTTTTT
-	TRBJ1-1	TRBV19	TRBD1	CASSPGQGTEAFF	TGTGCCAGTAGTCCAGGACAGGGTACTGAAGCTTTCTTT
once	TRBJ2-2	TRBV5-1	-	CASSLGVRGATGELFF	TGCGCCAGCAGCTTGGGTGTTCGGGGGGCGACCGGGGAGCTGTTTTTT
-	TRBJ1-4	TRBV10-3	-	CAISESVGAGEKLFF	TGTGCCATCAGTGAGTCGGTAGGGGCCGGGGAAAAACTGTTTTTT
-	TRBJ2-5	TRBV24-1	-	CATGLGPPALLRRQETQYF	TGTGCCACCGGGCTCGGTCCCCCCGCTTTACTGCGGAGACAAGAGACCCAGTACTTC
-	TRBJ2-3	TRBV5-1	-	CASSQQTSTDTQYF	TGCGCCAGCAGCCAACAGACTAGCACAGATACGCAGTATTTT
once	TRBJ2-7	TRBV7-2	TRBD1	CASSATGTGGEQYF	TGTGCCAGCAGCGCCACCGGGACAGGGGGCGAGCAGTACTTC
-	TRBJ2-3	TRBV12-5	TRBD2	CASGLAGTSGTDTQYF	TGTGCTAGTGGTTTGGCCGGGACTAGCGGCACAGATACGCAGTATTTT
few	TRBJ1-5	TRBV3-1/TRBV3-2	-	CASSQDFGRPSNQPQHF	TGTGCCAGCAGCCAAGATTTTGGCCGACCTAGCAATCAGCCCCAGCATTTT
-	TRBJ2-5	TRBV6-5	TRBD2	CASSLAGALETQYF	TGTGCCAGCAGTTTAGCGGGGGCCTTAGAGACCCAGTACTTC
-	TRBJ1-6	TRBV2	-	CASKPDSPPLHF	TGTGCCAGCAAACCCGATAGCCCACCCCTCCACTTT